The 17 T cell receptor beta chains below were found in one sample sequenced in a study of blood T cell repertoires in COVID-19. Sequencing used immunoSEQ multiplex PCR; TCRdb keeps in-frame clones, though not all of them. The data show under 200,000 clones, more than 60% seen once. Sequencing was performed on peripheral blood. Receptor source: a man aged 65 to 85 with acute or convalescent COVID-19.

This clone was counted between two and nine times. This sequence joins TRBV6-1 and TRBJ2-7, with 8 bases that match TRBD1. CDR3 length equals 13 residues. Germline V CDR1 and CDR2: MNHNS, SASEGT. Germline trimming cut 1 base from V and 6 bases from J; bases unmatched to any gene: 2. CDR3: CASSEGQGPEQYF. CDR3 nucleotide sequence: TGTGCCAGCAGTGAAGGACAGGGGCCCGAGCAGTACTTC.

CDR3 residues: CASSLPGSGVTDTQYF. DNA for the CDR3: TGTGCCAGCAGCCTCCCGGGTAGCGGGGTAACAGATACGCAGTATTTT. The V call is TRBV5-4, the J call TRBJ2-3, with TRBD2 matching 8 bases. The CDR3 spans 16 residues. From germline, CDR1 is SGHNT and CDR2 YYREEE (reference sequence). V lost 4 bases, J lost 3 bases, and 10 bases stayed unmatched.

This clone has a handful of counts. The rearrangement uses TRBV19 and TRBJ2-5, with 12 bases lining up with TRBD2. The CDR3 has 17 residues. Germline V gives CDR1 LNHDA, CDR2 SQIVND (reference sequence). Trimming took 5 bases from V and 4 from J; bases not matched to a gene: 11. This chain's CDR3 is CASSPSKLAGGVETQYF. CDR3 nucleotides: TGTGCCAGTAGTCCATCTAAACTAGCGGGAGGAGTAGAGACCCAGTACTTC.

The chain uses TRBV6-5 and TRBJ2-7, with 8 bases that match TRBD1. V dropped 6 bases and J dropped 6; count of bases not matched to a gene: 10. CDR3 length: 14 amino acids. Germline values: CDR1 MNHEY, CDR2 SVGAGI. The CDR3 DNA reads TGTGCCAGCAGAACCCAGGGGGCAGCGGGCGAGCAGTACTTC. Translated: CASRTQGAAGEQYF.

The rearrangement uses TRBV21-1 and TRBJ1-5; the DNA was not compared with TRBD1, the D call given in the table. TRBV21-1 is a known pseudogene. The CDR3 contains 15 residues. This CDR3 reads CASSTTRTGTQPQHF. In nucleotides, the CDR3 is TGTGCCAGCAGCACGACCCGTACAGGGACCCAGCCCCAGCATTTT.

Only a few counts were recorded for this clone. The chain links TRBV29-1 to TRBJ2-5; 11 bases fit TRBD1. The CDR3 covers 15 residues. Germline assignment: CDR1 SQVTM and CDR2 ANQGSEA. With 4 bases clipped from V and 1 base from J, the junction kept 5 bases outside the gene matches. CDR3 in DNA: TGCAGCGTTGGGGACAGGGGGGGGTTCCAAGAGACCCAGTACTTC. This translates into CSVGDRGGFQETQYF.

The rearrangement links TRBV30 to TRBJ2-5; a possible D gene is TRBD2 (5 bases). The CDR3 spans 13 residues. In germline, CDR1 is GTSNPN, CDR2 SVGIG (reference sequence). V lost 2 bases to trimming and J lost 5 bases, with 12 bases between them. The CDR3 sequence: CAWSRTGWETQYF. DNA for the CDR3: TGTGCCTGGAGTCGTACGGGATGGGAGACCCAGTACTTC. Combining the CDR3 with reference TRBV30 and TRBJ2-5 gives the whole variable domain SQTIHQWPATLVQPVGSPLSLECTVEGTSNPNLYWYRQAAGRGLQLLFYSVGIGQISSEVPQNLSASRPQDRQFILSSKKLLLSDSGFYLCAWSRTGWETQYFGPGTRLLVL.

This clone was picked up a small number of times. This chain joins TRBV13 and TRBJ2-7; the D gene is possibly TRBD2 (5 bases). The V end was cut by 5 bases, the J end by 5 bases, with 10 bases between. The germline V gene encodes CDR1 PRHDT and CDR2 FYEKMQ (reference sequence). The CDR3 has 12 residues. The CDR3 loop reads CASSPIGNEQYF. CDR3 bases: TGTGCCAGCAGCCCAATCGGGAACGAGCAGTACTTC. Looking up the rest from reference TRBV13 and TRBJ2-7 gives the full variable domain: AAGVIQSPRHLIKEKRETATLKCYPIPRHDTVYWYQQGPGQDPQFLISFYEKMQSDKGSIPDRFSAQQFSDYHSELNMSSLELGDSALYFCASSPIGNEQYFGPGTRLTVT.

For the CDR3, the DNA is TGTGCCAGCAGCCCGGGACACATGAACACTGAAGCTTTCTTT. Translated: CASSPGHMNTEAFF. The V call is TRBV6-2 or TRBV6-3, the J call TRBJ1-1; D is perhaps TRBD1 (6 bases). The CDR3 contains 14 residues. Germline V gives CDR1 MNHEY, CDR2 SVGEGT. The V end lost 6 bases, the J end lost 0 bases, and 11 bases lay between the germline ends.

About this clone itself: A much larger clone is a single base away; this may be a read error. The V call is TRBV7-8, the J call TRBJ1-2, with a possible D match to TRBD1 (6 bases). From germline, CDR1 is SGHVS and CDR2 FQNEAQ. The CDR3 extends over 12 amino acids. V lost 2 bases and J 5 bases, leaving 6 bases between the germline ends. Here the CDR3 DNA reads TGTGCCAGCAGCTTACAGGGGTATGGCTACACCTTC. Its translation is CASSLQGYGYTF.

The chain employs TRBV11-2 and TRBJ2-5; no firm D call. CDR3 size: 13 residues. The V and J ends lost 0 bases and 13 bases respectively, with 15 bases between them. CDR1 is SGHAT and CDR2 is FQNNGV in the germline V gene. The CDR3 loop reads CASSLDPTRSSYF. The CDR3 region has the DNA TGTGCCAGCAGCTTAGATCCGACGAGGTCGTCGTACTTC.

This rearrangement joins TRBV5-1 to TRBJ1-1, with 10 bases aligning to TRBD1. Germline CDR1 is SGHRS and CDR2 is YFSETQ. The J segment lost 4 bases and the V segment lost 4 bases, leaving 10 bases of the junction unmatched. The CDR3 is 16 amino acids. CDR3 in amino acids: CASSPRPGTGATEAFF. DNA for the CDR3: TGCGCCAGCAGCCCGCGTCCCGGGACAGGGGCCACTGAAGCTTTCTTT.

V and J are TRBV7-2 and TRBJ2-5; 12 nucleotides align to TRBD1. This CDR3 is 16 amino acids long. V was clipped by 5 bases and J by 5 bases; unmatched bases: 9. The V gene's germline CDR1 is SGHTA and CDR2 FQGNSA. CDR3 bases: TGTGCCAGCAGCCCCCCAGGGACAGGGGGCCGGGAGACCCAGTACTTC. This gives the protein CASSPPGTGGRETQYF.

The chain is built from TRBV5-6 and TRBJ1-1; D ambiguous. Germline V gene sequence: CDR1 SGHDT, CDR2 YYEEEE. The CDR3 totals 12 residues. V was pared by 0 bases and J by 7 bases, with 7 bases between. The CDR3 sequence is CASSLVEGEAFF. The CDR3 bases are TGTGCCAGCAGCTTGGTAGAGGGTGAAGCTTTCTTT.

J is TRBJ1-2 and V is TRBV5-6; D not certain. V shed 5 bases and J shed 3 bases, with 5 bases lying between them. In germline, CDR1 is SGHDT, CDR2 YYEEEE. The CDR3 is made up of 11 amino acids. CDR3 in DNA: TGTGCCAGCAGGAGAGACTATGGCTACACCTTC. Its translation is CASRRDYGYTF.

This clone appeared a few times. V is TRBV6-6 and J is TRBJ2-2, with 8 bases fitting TRBD1. J gave up 2 bases and V 8 bases, and 7 bases lay outside the gene matches. The CDR3 covers 15 residues. The germline V gene has CDR1 MNHNY and CDR2 SVGAGI (reference sequence). The CDR3 nucleotides read TGTGCCAGCCCGAAGGGACAGGCAAACACCGGGGAGCTGTTTTTT. Translating it yields CASPKGQANTGELFF.

This chain uses TRBV7-3 with TRBJ1-1; D is unresolved. Germline-derived CDR1 and CDR2 are SGHTA and FQGTGA. V was shortened by 4 bases and J by 0 bases, with 6 bases between the two germline ends. The CDR3 spans 13 residues. CDR3 residues: CASSSFMNTEAFF. The DNA for the CDR3 is TGTGCCAGCAGCTCCTTTATGAACACTGAAGCTTTCTTT.